This T cell receptor beta chain originates from a study of human T cells and chemical hapten exposure. Time point described: patch test 2, 6 weeks after DPC sensitization. Noted treatment: therapeutic diphenylcyclopropenone sensitization with weekly scalp DPC. Before extraction, the whole blood was not fractionated, and total RNA was taken from it. Non-pregnant alopecia patients aged 18 to 70, suitable for DPC therapy. TCRdb called the RACE reads again in MiXCR, with one record for every CDR3 protein. The data contain roughly 40,000 distinct CDR3 sequences, more than 9% of them singletons. This sequence originates from a woman under 40 with alopecia areata. Some clones in this sample may be carry-over from other donors' samples. This specimen was whole blood, taken in connection with sensitization to the hapten diphenylcyclopropenone (DPC).

The CDR3 DNA is TGCAGTGCTAGTCTGTTGTACGAGCAGTACTTC. Amino acids: CSASLLYEQYF. The chain links TRBV20-1 to TRBJ2-7; D is unclear. Germline-derived CDR1 and CDR2 are DFQATT and SNEGSKA (reference sequence). This CDR3 region has 11 residues. Trimming left V 3 bases short and J 4 bases short, with 7 bases between.